Listed below are T cell receptor beta chains from one sample, sequenced in a study of blood T cell repertoires in COVID-19. This table comes from immunoSEQ multiplex PCR, and its TCRdb copy is limited to in-frame clones, with some not included. Here the sample spans 300,000 or so clones, around four fifths being singletons. Sequencing was carried out using peripheral blood. These receptor sequences come from a woman aged 45-59 years with acute or convalescent COVID-19. CDR3s include the opening cysteine and the closing phenylalanine or tryptophan. D genes are given only for firm matches. Some rows mark clone size as missing; the rest say once, few, many or name a class of expanded clone.

j_call: TRBJ2-5
clone_size: few
v_call: TRBV5-6
d_call: TRBD2
cdr3_aa: CASSPRGVQETQYF
cdr3_nt: TGTGCCAGCAGCCCGCGGGGGGTCCAAGAGACCCAGTACTTC

j_call: TRBJ2-1
clone_size: once
v_call: TRBV18
d_call: .
cdr3_aa: CASSPRDNEQFF
cdr3_nt: TGTGCCAGCTCCCCGCGCGACAATGAGCAGTTCTTC

j_call: TRBJ2-1
clone_size: .
v_call: TRBV11-2
d_call: TRBD2
cdr3_aa: CASSLGGDNEQFF
cdr3_nt: TGTGCCAGCAGCTTGGGGGGGGACAATGAGCAGTTCTTC

j_call: TRBJ1-1
clone_size: .
v_call: TRBV7-9
d_call: TRBD1
cdr3_aa: CASSRTGNTEAFF
cdr3_nt: TGTGCCAGCAGCCGGACAGGGAACACTGAAGCTTTCTTT

j_call: TRBJ1-4
clone_size: .
v_call: TRBV19
d_call: .
cdr3_aa: CATRDLGATNEKLFF
cdr3_nt: TGTGCCACGCGGGACTTGGGGGCAACTAATGAAAAACTGTTTTTT

j_call: TRBJ2-3
clone_size: once
v_call: TRBV9
d_call: TRBD2
cdr3_aa: CASSALAGSTDTQYF
cdr3_nt: TGTGCCAGCAGTGCTCTAGCGGGGAGCACAGATACGCAGTATTTT

j_call: TRBJ1-5
clone_size: .
v_call: TRBV28
d_call: TRBD1
cdr3_aa: CASSLGQDQPQHF
cdr3_nt: TGTGCCAGCAGTCTGGGACAGGACCAGCCCCAGCATTTT

j_call: TRBJ1-5
clone_size: once
v_call: TRBV19
d_call: .
cdr3_aa: CARSSPGGNQPQHF
cdr3_nt: TGTGCCAGATCTTCCCCGGGTGGGAATCAGCCCCAGCATTTT

j_call: TRBJ2-3
clone_size: .
v_call: TRBV11-2
d_call: .
cdr3_aa: CASSLAQGNTQYF
cdr3_nt: TGTGCCAGCAGCTTAGCCCAGGGAAATACGCAGTATTTT

j_call: TRBJ1-3
clone_size: .
v_call: TRBV5-1
d_call: TRBD1
cdr3_aa: CASYPDRGAGNTIYF
cdr3_nt: TGCGCCAGCTACCCGGACAGGGGAGCTGGAAACACCATATATTTT

j_call: TRBJ1-1
clone_size: .
v_call: TRBV6-4
d_call: TRBD1
cdr3_aa: CASRGQLNTEAFF
cdr3_nt: TGTGCCAGCAGGGGACAGCTCAACACTGAAGCTTTCTTT

j_call: TRBJ1-6
clone_size: .
v_call: TRBV2
d_call: .
cdr3_aa: CASIRETGDSPLHF
cdr3_nt: TGTGCCAGCATCCGCGAGACAGGAGATTCACCCCTCCACTTT

j_call: TRBJ2-1
clone_size: few
v_call: TRBV30
d_call: .
cdr3_aa: CAWSVPRGSGDEQFF
cdr3_nt: TGTGCCTGGAGTGTACCGCGGGGTAGCGGAGATGAGCAGTTCTTC

j_call: TRBJ2-1
clone_size: .
v_call: TRBV14
d_call: TRBD2
cdr3_aa: CASSLGRLAGLEEQFF
cdr3_nt: TGTGCCAGCAGCTTGGGCCGACTAGCGGGGCTGGAGGAGCAGTTCTTC

j_call: TRBJ2-5
clone_size: .
v_call: TRBV10-1
d_call: .
cdr3_aa: CASSVGSQETQYF
cdr3_nt: TGCGCCAGCAGTGTGGGCAGCCAAGAGACCCAGTACTTC

j_call: TRBJ1-1
clone_size: few
v_call: TRBV16
d_call: TRBD1
cdr3_aa: CASSQRGQGGTEAFF
cdr3_nt: TGTGCCAGCAGCCAAAGGGGACAGGGGGGCACTGAAGCTTTCTTT

j_call: TRBJ2-5
clone_size: .
v_call: TRBV25-1
d_call: .
cdr3_aa: CASSESPQETQYF
cdr3_nt: TGTGCCAGCAGTGAATCCCCGCAAGAGACCCAGTACTTC

j_call: TRBJ1-3
clone_size: .
v_call: TRBV27
d_call: .
cdr3_aa: CASSSTGLSGNTIYF
cdr3_nt: TGTGCCAGCAGTTCCACAGGGTTGTCTGGAAACACCATATATTTT